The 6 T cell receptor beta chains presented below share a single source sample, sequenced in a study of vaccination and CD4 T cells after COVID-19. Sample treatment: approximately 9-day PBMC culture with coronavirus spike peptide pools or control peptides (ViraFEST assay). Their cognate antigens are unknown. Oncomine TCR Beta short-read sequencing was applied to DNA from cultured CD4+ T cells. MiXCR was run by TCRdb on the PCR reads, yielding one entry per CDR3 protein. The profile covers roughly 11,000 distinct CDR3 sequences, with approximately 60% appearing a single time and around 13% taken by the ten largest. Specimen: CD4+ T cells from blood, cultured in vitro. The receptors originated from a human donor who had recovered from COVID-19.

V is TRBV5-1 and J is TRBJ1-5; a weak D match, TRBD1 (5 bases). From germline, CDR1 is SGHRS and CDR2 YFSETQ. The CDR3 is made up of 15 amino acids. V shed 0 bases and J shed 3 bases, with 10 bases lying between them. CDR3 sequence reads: CASSLGTNSNQPQHF. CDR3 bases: TGCGCCAGCAGCTTGGGGACAAACTCCAATCAGCCCCAGCATTTT. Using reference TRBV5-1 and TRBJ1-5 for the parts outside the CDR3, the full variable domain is KAGVTQTPRYLIKTRGQQVTLSCSPISGHRSVSWYQQTPGQGLQFLFEYFSETQRNKGNFPGRFSGRQFSNSRSEMNVSTLELGDSALYLCASSLGTNSNQPQHFGDGTRLSIL.

CDR3 coding DNA: TGTGCCAGCAGCCCGGATTATGGGGGGCGCGGCATTCAGTACTTC. Translated, it gives CASSPDYGGRGIQYF. The J gene is TRBJ2-4, the V gene TRBV7-2; perhaps D is TRBD1 or TRBD2 (6 bases each). Germline assignment: CDR1 SGHTA and CDR2 FQGNSA. V gave up 5 bases and J gave up 9 bases, with 20 bases separating them. The CDR3 sequence is 15 residues long.

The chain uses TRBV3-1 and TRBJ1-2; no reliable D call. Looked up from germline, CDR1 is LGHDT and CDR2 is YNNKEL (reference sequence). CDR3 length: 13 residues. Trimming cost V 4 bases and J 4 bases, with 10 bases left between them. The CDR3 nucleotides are TGTGCCAGCAGCCCCCCCGGCAGCTATGGCTACACCTTC. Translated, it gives CASSPPGSYGYTF.

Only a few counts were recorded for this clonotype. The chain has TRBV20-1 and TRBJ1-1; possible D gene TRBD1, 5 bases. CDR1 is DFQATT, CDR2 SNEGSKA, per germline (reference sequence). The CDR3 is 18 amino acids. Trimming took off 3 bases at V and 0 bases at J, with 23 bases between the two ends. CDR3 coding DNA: TGCAGTGCTAGGAGAGACCCTGCCGCCTGGGGGGTGAACACTGAAGCTTTCTTT. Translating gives CSARRDPAAWGVNTEAFF.

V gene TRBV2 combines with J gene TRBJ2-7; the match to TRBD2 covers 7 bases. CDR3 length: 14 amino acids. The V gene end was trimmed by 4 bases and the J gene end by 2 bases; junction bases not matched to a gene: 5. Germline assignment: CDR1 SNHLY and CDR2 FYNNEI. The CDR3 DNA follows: TGTGCCAGCAGTGTGGCTAGCGGAACCTACGAGCAGTACTTC. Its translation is CASSVASGTYEQYF. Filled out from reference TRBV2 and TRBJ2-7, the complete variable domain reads EPEVTQTPSHQVTQMGQEVILRCVPISNHLYFYWYRQILGQKVEFLVSFYNNEISEKSEIFDDQFSVERPDGSNFTLKIRSTKLEDSAMYFCASSVASGTYEQYFGPGTRLTVT.

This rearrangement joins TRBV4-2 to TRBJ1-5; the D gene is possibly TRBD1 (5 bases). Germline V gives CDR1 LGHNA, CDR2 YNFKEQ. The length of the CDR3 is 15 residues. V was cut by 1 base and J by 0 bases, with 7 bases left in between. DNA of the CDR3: TGTGCCAGCAGCCAAGGAGGGGCTAGCAATCAGCCCCAGCATTTT. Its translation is CASSQGGASNQPQHF.